This T cell receptor beta chain comes out of a study of graft-versus-host responses after intestinal transplantation. Across the study: Multivisceral, liver-intestinal, or isolated intestinal grafts went to recipients. The whole recipient group had anti-thymocyte globulin induction followed by tacrolimus and steroids for three to four years. Regarding the study as a whole: In patients with graft-donor T cell macrochimerism, allograft graft-versus-host to host-versus-graft clonal ratios were high. Ileal or blood samples showed some GvH clones first, and such clones were also found in recipient marrow.

A remark on this clone: Its antigen is unidentified. At the DNA level, this CDR3 is encoded by other sequences in the same sample as well.

Clones were sequenced by immunoSEQ multiplex PCR, and TCRdb holds only the in-frame ones, with some missing. The sample contains about 100,000 clones, around 90% of which appear only once. The receptor was derived from a human patient who received an intestinal transplant, so some T cells may come from the graft donor. Sequences were derived from PBMCs, sampled about 440 days after intestinal transplant.

Here the CDR3 reads CASSLVGTEAFF. The CDR3 DNA is TGTGCCAGCAGCTTAGTGGGCACTGAAGCTTTCTTT. V gene TRBV11-2 combines with J gene TRBJ1-1; D is uncertain. Trimming took off 1 base at V and 4 bases at J, with 4 bases between the two ends. This CDR3 is 12 amino acids long. Germline values: CDR1 SGHAT, CDR2 FQNNGV. Looking up the rest from reference TRBV11-2 and TRBJ1-1 gives the full variable domain: EAGVAQSPRYKIIEKRQSVAFWCNPISGHATLYWYQQILGQGPKLLIQFQNNGVVDDSQLPKDRFSAERLKGVDSTLKIQPAKLEDSAVYLCASSLVGTEAFFGQGTRLTVV.